Following are 14 T cell receptor beta chains from one sample sequenced in a study of vaccination effects on CD4 cells after COVID-19. The table came from immunoSEQ multiplex PCR; TCRdb's copy has only in-frame clones and leaves some out. The sample comprises roughly 41,000 clones, 66% of which are singletons, and 15% rests with the top ten. CD4+ T cells specific for antigen were expanded with viral peptide pools by the ViraFEST assay before sequencing. Upon completion of 10 to 11 days in culture, CD4+ T cells were isolated. Neither prior SARS-CoV-2 infection nor positive nucleocapsid antibodies were present in the vaccine recipients. No antigens are known for them. Sequenced here: CD4+ T cells from PBMCs cultured with HCoV-OC43 spike peptides, sampled before COVID-19 vaccination. Subset specified: HCoV-OC43 spike overlapping peptide pool stimulation. The receptors originated from a human donor who received a COVID-19 vaccine.

Only one count was recorded for this clone. The CDR3 sequence is CASSPRSSTDTQYF. CDR3 coding DNA: TGCGCCAGCAGCCCCCGATCTTCCACAGATACGCAGTATTTT. The chain combines TRBV5-1 with TRBJ2-3, with D hard to call. Germline V gives CDR1 SGHRS, CDR2 YFSETQ. CDR3 length equals 14 residues. Deletions cut 4 bases from V and 2 bases from J, with 11 bases between.

Regarding this clone: One junction end does not reproduce the germline sequence, and a read error may be involved. The chain links TRBV5-1 to TRBJ2-5; D gene uncertain. This CDR3 is built from 12 residues. Germline values: CDR1 SGHRS, CDR2 YFSETQ. CDR3: CASSPNQETQYF. CDR3 nucleotides: TGCGCCAGCAGCCCAAACCAGGAGACCCAGTACTTC.

The V and J genes are TRBV3-1 (or the pseudogene TRBV3-2) and TRBJ1-3, with D uncertain. This CDR3 has 11 residues. Between the trimmed V and J ends, which lost 4 bases and 11 bases, there was a span of 9 bases. CDR1 is LGHDT, CDR2 YNNKEL, per germline (reference sequence). CDR3 sequence: CASSLAGAIYF. For the CDR3, the DNA is TGTGCCAGCAGCCTGGCCGGCGCCATATATTTT.

The CDR3 reads CASSEGGTAYNEQFF. The CDR3, as DNA: TGTGCCAGCAGCGAAGGCGGGACCGCCTACAATGAGCAGTTCTTC. The chain links TRBV5-4 to TRBJ2-1, with a tentative D call TRBD2 (6 bases). Trimming removed 4 bases at V and 2 bases at J, with 13 bases between. This CDR3 region has 15 residues. CDR1 is SGHNT and CDR2 is YYREEE in the germline V gene (reference sequence). Complete variable domain (other parts from reference TRBV5-4 and TRBJ2-1): ETGVTQSPTHLIKTRGQQVTLRCSSQSGHNTVSWYQQALGQGPQFIFQYYREEENGRGNFPPRFSGLQFPNYSSELNVNALELDDSALYLCASSEGGTAYNEQFFGPGTRLTVL.

This clone was counted a single time. This chain uses TRBV21-1 with TRBJ1-2. TRBV21-1 is assigned pseudogene status. The CDR3 spans 11 residues. This CDR3 reads CASSKALGYTF. DNA of the CDR3: TGTGCCAGCAGCAAAGCGCTTGGCTACACCTTC.

The J gene is TRBJ1-1, the V gene TRBV6-1; D is unclear. V lost 2 bases to trimming and J lost 8 bases, with 12 bases between them. Germline V CDR1 and CDR2: MNHNS, SASEGT. This CDR3 has 13 residues. The CDR3: CASSETPQGEAFF. CDR3 nucleotides: TGTGCCAGCAGTGAAACTCCTCAAGGGGAAGCTTTCTTT.

The chain combines TRBV19 with TRBJ1-2; 8 positions agree with TRBD1. Trimming removed 3 bases from V and 4 bases from J; junction bases left unmatched: 4. The CDR3 is made up of 14 amino acids. Germline lookup yields CDR1 LNHDA and CDR2 SQIVND (reference sequence). The CDR3: CASSISTGGYGYTF. The CDR3 DNA reads TGTGCCAGTAGTATCTCTACAGGGGGCTATGGCTACACCTTC.

The chain couples TRBV5-1 to TRBJ2-5; the match to TRBD1 covers 10 bases. The CDR3 consists of 18 residues. The germline CDR1 and CDR2 sequences are SGHRS and YFSETQ. The trim removed 4 bases at V and 3 bases at J, leaving 15 bases unmatched. CDR3 in amino acids: CASSNPGTGVRREETQYF. The CDR3 DNA is TGCGCCAGCAGCAATCCCGGGACAGGGGTCCGGAGGGAAGAGACCCAGTACTTC.

The chain joins TRBV10-1 to TRBJ1-4; D gene uncertain. CDR1 WNHNN and CDR2 SYGVQD come from the germline V gene (reference sequence). V lost 5 bases, J lost 5 bases, and 6 bases lay in between. CDR3 size: 12 residues. In DNA, the CDR3 is TGCGCCAGCAGTCGAGGGAATGAAAAACTGTTTTTT. Translating gives CASSRGNEKLFF.

This clone occurred a few times. This sequence joins TRBV5-1 and TRBJ1-1; 7 bases are a match to TRBD1. V lost 4 bases to trimming and J lost 1 base; unmatched junction nucleotides: 7. The CDR3 spans 15 residues. Germline CDR1 and CDR2: SGHRS and YFSETQ. Here the CDR3 reads CASSPGAGGNTEAFF. The CDR3 DNA sequence: TGCGCCAGCAGCCCCGGGGCAGGGGGGAACACTGAAGCTTTCTTT.

CDR3 sequence reads: CASSLGPNNEQFF. The CDR3 nucleotides are TGCGCCAGCAGCTTGGGCCCAAACAATGAGCAGTTCTTC. The chain employs TRBV5-1 and TRBJ2-1; no definite D call. V was trimmed by 0 bases and J by 5 bases, leaving 6 bases between them. Germline CDR1 and CDR2: SGHRS and YFSETQ. CDR3 length: 13 amino acids.

The genes are TRBV11-2 and TRBJ2-1, with 10 bases aligning to TRBD1. Per germline, CDR1 SGHAT and CDR2 FQNNGV. The CDR3 spans 12 residues. V lost 5 bases to trimming and J lost 13 bases; unmatched junction nucleotides: 5. For the CDR3, the DNA is TGTGCCAGCAGCCGGGACAGGGGCCCCCAGTTCTTC. Its protein product is CASSRDRGPQFF. The full variable domain, in which reference TRBV11-2 and TRBJ2-1 provide the parts outside the CDR3, is EAGVAQSPRYKIIEKRQSVAFWCNPISGHATLYWYQQILGQGPKLLIQFQNNGVVDDSQLPKDRFSAERLKGVDSTLKIQPAKLEDSAVYLCASSRDRGPQFFGPGTRLTVL.

V gene TRBV6-5 combines with J gene TRBJ1-3, with D possibly being TRBD1 (5 bases). There are 13 residues in the CDR3. V was pared by 5 bases and J by 7 bases, with 12 bases between. CDR1 and CDR2 (germline): MNHEY, SVGAGI. CDR3 residues: CASSPGTINTIYF. As DNA, the CDR3 is TGTGCCAGCAGTCCCGGGACTATCAACACCATATATTTT.

The chain uses TRBV5-1 and TRBJ1-2; D is unresolved. V lost 0 bases to trimming and J lost 4 bases, with 13 bases between them. CDR1 and CDR2 from the germline V gene are SGHRS and YFSETQ. CDR3 length equals 15 residues. The CDR3 spells CASSLAGGGGYGYTF. The CDR3 nucleotides read TGCGCCAGCAGCTTGGCCGGAGGTGGTGGCTATGGCTACACCTTC.